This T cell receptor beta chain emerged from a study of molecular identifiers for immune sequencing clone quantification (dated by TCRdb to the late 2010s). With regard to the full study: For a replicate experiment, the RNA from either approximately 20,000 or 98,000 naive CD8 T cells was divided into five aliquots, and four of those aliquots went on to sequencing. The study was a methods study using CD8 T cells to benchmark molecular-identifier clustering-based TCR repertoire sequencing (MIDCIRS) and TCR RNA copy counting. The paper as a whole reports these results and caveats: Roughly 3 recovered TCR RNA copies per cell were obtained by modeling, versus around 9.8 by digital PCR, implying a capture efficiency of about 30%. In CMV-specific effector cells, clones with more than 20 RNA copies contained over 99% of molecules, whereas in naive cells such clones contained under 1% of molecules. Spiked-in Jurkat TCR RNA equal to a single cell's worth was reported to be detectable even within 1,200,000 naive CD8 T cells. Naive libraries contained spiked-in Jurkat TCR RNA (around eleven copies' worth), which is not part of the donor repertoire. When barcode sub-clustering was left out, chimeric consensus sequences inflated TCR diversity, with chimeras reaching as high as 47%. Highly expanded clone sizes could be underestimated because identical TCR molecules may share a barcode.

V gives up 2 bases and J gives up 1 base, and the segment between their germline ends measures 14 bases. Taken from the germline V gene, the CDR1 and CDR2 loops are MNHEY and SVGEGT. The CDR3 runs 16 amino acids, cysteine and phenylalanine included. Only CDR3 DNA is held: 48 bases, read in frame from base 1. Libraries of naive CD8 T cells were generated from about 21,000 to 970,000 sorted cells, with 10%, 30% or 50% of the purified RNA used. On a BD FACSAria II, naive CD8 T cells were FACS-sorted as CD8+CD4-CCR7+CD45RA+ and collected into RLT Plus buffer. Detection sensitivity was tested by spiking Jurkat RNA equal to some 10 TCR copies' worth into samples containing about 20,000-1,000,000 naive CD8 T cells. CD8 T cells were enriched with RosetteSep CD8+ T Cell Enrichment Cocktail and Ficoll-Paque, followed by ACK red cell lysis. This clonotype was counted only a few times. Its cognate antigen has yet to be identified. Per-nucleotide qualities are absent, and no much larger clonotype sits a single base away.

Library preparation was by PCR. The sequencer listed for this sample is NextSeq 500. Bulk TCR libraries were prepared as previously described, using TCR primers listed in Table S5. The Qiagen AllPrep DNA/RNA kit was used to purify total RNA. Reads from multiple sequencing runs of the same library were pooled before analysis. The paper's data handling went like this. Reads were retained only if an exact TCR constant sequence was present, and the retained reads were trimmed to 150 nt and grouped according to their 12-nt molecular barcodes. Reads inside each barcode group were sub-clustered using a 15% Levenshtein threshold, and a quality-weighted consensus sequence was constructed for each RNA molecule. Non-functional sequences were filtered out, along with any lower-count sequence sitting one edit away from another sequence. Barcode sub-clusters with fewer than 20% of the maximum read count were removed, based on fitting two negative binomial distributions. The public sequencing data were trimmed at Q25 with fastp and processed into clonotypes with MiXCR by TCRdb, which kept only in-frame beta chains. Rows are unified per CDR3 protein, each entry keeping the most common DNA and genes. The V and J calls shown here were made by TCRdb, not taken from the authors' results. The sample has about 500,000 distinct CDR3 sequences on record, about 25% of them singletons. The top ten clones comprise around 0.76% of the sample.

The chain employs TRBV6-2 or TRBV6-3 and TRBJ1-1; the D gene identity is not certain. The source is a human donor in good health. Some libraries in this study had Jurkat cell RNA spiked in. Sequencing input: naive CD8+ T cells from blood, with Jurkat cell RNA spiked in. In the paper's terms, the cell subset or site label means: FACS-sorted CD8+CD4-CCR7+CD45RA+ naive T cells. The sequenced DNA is TGTGCCAGCAGTTACATTTGGGGATTGGCGAACACTGAAGCTTTCTTT. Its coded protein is CASSYIWGLANTEAFF.